These T cell receptor beta chains were read from a single sample in a study of blood T cells in healthy people across ages. TCRdb ran MiXCR on the 5' RACE reads and lists one entry per CDR3 protein. The sample holds about a million distinct CDR3 sequences, around 46% seen once. Sequencing input: blood. The receptors were gathered from a man under 40 in good health. The CDR3 runs from the conserved cysteine through the conserved F or W. Each record gives: clone size, V gene, J gene, D gene, CDR3 DNA, CDR3 protein. A D gene is named only where the DNA matches it firmly. Part of the rows lack a size; the others show once, few, many or a class for expanded clones.

-,TRBV11-2,TRBJ2-1,-,TGTGCCAGCAGCAGAATCAATGTGCAGTTCTTC,CASSRINVQFF
-,TRBV20-1,TRBJ2-7,TRBD1,TGCAGTGCTAGTGGGGGAGGACAGGGGGCGTACGAGCAGTACTTC,CSASGGGQGAYEQYF
-,TRBV6-2/TRBV6-3,TRBJ1-2,TRBD1,TGTGCCAGCAGACCAGACAGGGAGATCTATGGCTACACCTTC,CASRPDREIYGYTF
-,TRBV6-1,TRBJ1-1,-,TGTGCCAGCAGTGAAGGAGCAGGGAGGGACACTGAAGCTTTCTTT,CASSEGAGRDTEAFF
-,TRBV6-5,TRBJ1-2,-,TGTGCCACCAGGACAGACTACTACACCTTC,CATRTDYYTF
-,TRBV20-1,TRBJ2-1,TRBD2,TGCAGTGCTAGAGAAGCGGGGGACCTCTACAATGAGCAGTTCTTC,CSAREAGDLYNEQFF
-,TRBV10-3,TRBJ2-7,TRBD2,TGTGCCATCAGCCCGTGGGGGGGGTACGAGCAGTACTTC,CAISPWGGYEQYF
-,TRBV20-1,TRBJ2-4,-,TGCAGTGCTAGAGGTGCCACTGGGGTTGGAGAAAACATTCAGTACTTC,CSARGATGVGENIQYF
once,TRBV2,TRBJ2-5,-,TGTGCCACCCAATCGTGGGCCGGGGAGACCCAGTACTTC,CATQSWAGETQYF
-,TRBV20-1,TRBJ2-7,-,TGCAGTGCTAGTAATGTCTACGAGCAGTACTTC,CSASNVYEQYF
-,TRBV2,TRBJ2-5,-,TGTGCCAGCACCCTGACGAGGGAGCAGTACTTC,CASTLTREQYF
-,TRBV4-3,TRBJ1-2,-,TGCGCCAGCAGCCAAGAACTGGGAGACCTCTATGGCTACACCTTC,CASSQELGDLYGYTF
-,TRBV7-2,TRBJ1-6,-,TGTGCCAGCAGCCCTCAAAATTCACCCCTCCACTTT,CASSPQNSPLHF
-,TRBV7-2,TRBJ2-1,-,TGTGCCAGCAGCTTGAGACAGGCGATCTACAATGAGCAGTTCTTC,CASSLRQAIYNEQFF
-,TRBV29-1,TRBJ1-2,-,TGCAGCGTTGATCGCTGGGGCAGTCAACCGGATGGCTACACCTTC,CSVDRWGSQPDGYTF
-,TRBV15,TRBJ1-1,-,TGTGCCACCAGCAGAGAAGCAGGACTTTTGAACACTGAAGCTTTCTTT,CATSREAGLLNTEAFF
few,TRBV3-1,TRBJ2-1,-,TGTGCCAGCAGCCAAGGATCACTGAGCTCCTACAATGAGCAGTTCTTC,CASSQGSLSSYNEQFF